The clone carrying this TCR beta chain turned up a few times. This record belongs to a study of identical twins. The CDR3 is made up of 15 amino acids. Germline CDR1 and CDR2: MNHEY and SMNVEV (reference sequence). Trimming removed 2 bases from V and 4 bases from J; junction bases left unmatched: 4. Template switching introduced a universal primer site, and the cDNA bore unique molecular identifiers. TCRdb redid the calling of the 5' RACE reads with MiXCR, one entry per CDR3 protein. The sample shows about 920,000 distinct CDR3 sequences, about 12% of them seen only once. These data were likewise used in another study, on yellow fever vaccine responses in identical twins.

The specimen sequenced was PBMCs. The receptor's source is a woman aged 18 to 35 in good health. The J gene is TRBJ2-5, the V gene TRBV27; 10 bases are a match to TRBD1. The CDR3 sequence: CASSLRDRGSETQYF. CDR3 coding DNA: TGTGCCAGCAGTTTACGGGACAGGGGTTCAGAGACCCAGTACTTC.